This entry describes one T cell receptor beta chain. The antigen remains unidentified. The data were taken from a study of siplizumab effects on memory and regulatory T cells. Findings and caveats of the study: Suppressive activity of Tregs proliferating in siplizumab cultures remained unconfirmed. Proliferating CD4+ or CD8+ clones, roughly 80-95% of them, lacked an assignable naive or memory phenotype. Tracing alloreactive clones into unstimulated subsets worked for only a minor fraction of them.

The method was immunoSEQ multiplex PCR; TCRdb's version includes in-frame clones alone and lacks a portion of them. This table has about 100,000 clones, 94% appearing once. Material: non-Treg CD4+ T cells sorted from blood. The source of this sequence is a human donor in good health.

DNA of the CDR3: TGCGCCAGCAGCCATGAGCCGGGGACAACTAATGAAAAACTGTTTTTT. Its protein is CASSHEPGTTNEKLFF. The rearrangement links TRBV4-1 to TRBJ1-4; D gene uncertain. Germline-derived CDR1 and CDR2 are MGHRA and YSYEKL. The CDR3 has 16 amino acids. Trimming pared 3 bases from V and 0 bases from J, leaving 11 bases between.